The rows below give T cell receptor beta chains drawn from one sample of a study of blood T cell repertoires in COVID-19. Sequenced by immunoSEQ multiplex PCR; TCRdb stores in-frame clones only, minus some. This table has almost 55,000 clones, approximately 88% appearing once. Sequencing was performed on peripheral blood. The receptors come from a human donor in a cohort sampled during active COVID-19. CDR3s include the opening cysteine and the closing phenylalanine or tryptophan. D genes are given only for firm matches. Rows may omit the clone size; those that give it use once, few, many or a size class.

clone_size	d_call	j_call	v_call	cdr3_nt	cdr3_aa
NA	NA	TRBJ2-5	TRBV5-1	TGCGCCAGCAGCTTCGACATCCGCCAAGAGACCCAGTACTTC	CASSFDIRQETQYF
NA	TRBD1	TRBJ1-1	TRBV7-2	TGTGCCAGCAGCTTAGTTGGGGGACAGGGGGCTGCTGAAGCTTTCTTT	CASSLVGGQGAAEAFF
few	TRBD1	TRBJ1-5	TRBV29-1	TGCAGCGTTGAGTTCTCGGGGTGTCGGGACAGGTTCTGCTTGTTGGGCAATCAGCCCCAGCATTTT	CSVEFSGCRDRFCLLGNQPQHF
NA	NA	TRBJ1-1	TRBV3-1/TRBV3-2	TGTGCCAGCAGCCACGGACTTCGGGGAACTGAAGCTTTCTTT	CASSHGLRGTEAFF
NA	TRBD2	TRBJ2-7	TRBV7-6	TGTGCCAGCAGCCGAACCGGGACTAGCGGGGGGGTCGAGCAGTACTTC	CASSRTGTSGGVEQYF
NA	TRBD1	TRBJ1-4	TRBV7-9	TGTGCCAGCAGCTTGACAGGGGACTTTAATGAAAAACTGTTTTTT	CASSLTGDFNEKLFF
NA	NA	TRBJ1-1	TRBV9	TGTGCCAGCAGCGTAGTAAGAGAGAACACTGAAGCTTTCTTT	CASSVVRENTEAFF
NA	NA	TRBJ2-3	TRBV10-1	TGCGCCAGCAGTGAACGGACAGGCACAGATACGCAGTATTTT	CASSERTGTDTQYF
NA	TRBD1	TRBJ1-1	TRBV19	TGTGCCAGTACCTCCGGGACAGGGGGGGATACTGAAGCTTTCTTT	CASTSGTGGDTEAFF
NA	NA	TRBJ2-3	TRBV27	TGTGCCAGCAGTTTATGGCGGCGGTCGGATACGCAGTATTTT	CASSLWRRSDTQYF
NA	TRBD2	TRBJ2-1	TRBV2	TGTGCCAGCAGTGAAGCCGGGACTAGCATTGAGCAGTTCTTC	CASSEAGTSIEQFF
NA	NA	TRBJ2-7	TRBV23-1	TGCGCCAGCAGCGGTAGGGGCAGGTTTTGGGAGCAGTACTTC	CASSGRGRFWEQYF
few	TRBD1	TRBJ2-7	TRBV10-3	TGTGCCATCAGTGACGCCGGGACAGTCTACGAGCAGTACTTC	CAISDAGTVYEQYF
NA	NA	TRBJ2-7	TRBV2	TGTGCCAGCAGTGAGGGAGGGGGGTTGTCCTTC	CASSEGGGLSF
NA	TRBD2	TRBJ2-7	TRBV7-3	TGTGCCAGCAGCTTAGGTAGCGGGAGTCCCCACGAGCAGTACTTC	CASSLGSGSPHEQYF
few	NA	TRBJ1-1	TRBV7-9	TGTGCCAGCCAAACTGCGGCTCGGGGGGCGGTGAACACTGAAGCTTTCTTT	CASQTAARGAVNTEAFF